The rows below give T cell receptor beta chains drawn from one sample of a study of CXCR3-negative and CXCR3-positive naive CD8 T cells. TCRdb derives one entry per CDR3 protein from the 5' RACE reads, leaving out DNA. In all, the sample yields 120,000 or so distinct CDR3 sequences. Sequencing used naive CXCR3+ CD8+ T cells from blood. The receptors stem from a human donor in good health. Some clones in this sample may be carry-over from other donors' samples. CDR3s include the opening cysteine and the closing phenylalanine or tryptophan.

j_call	v_call	cdr3_length	cdr3_aa
TRBJ1-2	TRBV4-3	14	CASSQTTGVEGYTF
TRBJ2-1	TRBV11-3	13	CASSGDLYNEQFF
TRBJ1-2	TRBV6-5	16	CASSFGQGGMNYGYTF
TRBJ2-1	TRBV7-3	15	CASSLTSGRSNEQFF
TRBJ2-7	TRBV28	14	CASSTYRVLYEQYF
TRBJ2-3	TRBV7-9	15	CASSRRTGGTDTQYF
TRBJ2-7	TRBV7-2	13	CASSLAVSYEQYF
TRBJ2-2	TRBV15	14	CATSRVTNTGELFF
TRBJ1-5	TRBV15	14	CATSSGQGVQPQHF
TRBJ2-3	TRBV5-1	14	CASSLAEGSDTQYF
TRBJ2-7	TRBV5-1	14	CASSLAVRSYEQYF
TRBJ2-1	TRBV12-3/TRBV12-4	16	CASSGRDRGKNNEQFF
TRBJ1-1	TRBV12-3/TRBV12-4	13	CASRRGGGTEAFF
TRBJ2-7	TRBV7-9	15	CASSLIDRGGGEQYF
TRBJ1-3	TRBV13	15	CASSSGRGSGNTIYF
TRBJ2-1	TRBV9	16	CASSVGLAGAYNEQFF
TRBJ2-5	TRBV2	12	CASSVKQETQYF
TRBJ2-2	TRBV6-5	15	CASSPGRRATGELFF
TRBJ2-7	TRBV5-6	14	CASSTTGARFEQYF
TRBJ1-1	TRBV30	12	CAWAWGNTEAFF
TRBJ2-5	TRBV29-1	12	CSVEGGGQTQYF
TRBJ2-7	TRBV6-2/TRBV6-3	14	CASLSGDYPYEQYF
TRBJ2-3	TRBV5-6	13	CASSLAEMDTQYF
TRBJ2-5	TRBV14	16	CASSQDQDSLEETQYF
TRBJ1-1	TRBV7-9	14	CASSPWEDSTEAFF
TRBJ2-7	TRBV29-1	11	CSVQILGEQYF
TRBJ2-7	TRBV4-1	14	CASSQELGSYEQYF
TRBJ2-7	TRBV5-4	16	CASSPPTDNGASEQYF
TRBJ1-1	TRBV7-9	17	CASSPAAGVTFSTEAFF
TRBJ2-2	TRBV12-3/TRBV12-4	15	CASSLSGRPTGELFF
TRBJ1-5	TRBV10-2	15	CASRQGAGSNQPQHF
TRBJ1-1	TRBV4-1	14	CASSQGSSGTEAFF
TRBJ2-7	TRBV21-1	14	CASSGGPYPYEQYF
TRBJ1-1	TRBV29-1	11	CSVHRVSEAFF
TRBJ2-1	TRBV6-6	15	CASSYSLAGDNEQFF
TRBJ2-2	TRBV4-3	15	CASSRDRGNTGELFF
TRBJ2-1	TRBV29-1	11	CSVSTSGEQFF
TRBJ2-7	TRBV28	14	CASSFRLSPYEQYF
TRBJ2-1	TRBV4-2	13	CASSPGDFNEQFF
TRBJ2-3	TRBV12-3/TRBV12-4	16	CASSLFQVGKADTQYF
TRBJ1-3	TRBV27	15	CASGGQAYSGNTIYF
TRBJ1-5	TRBV7-9	13	CASSLSRGGPQHF
TRBJ2-5	TRBV7-8	15	CASSKGAGVQETQYF
TRBJ2-7	TRBV6-6	16	CASSSPPGTGGYEQYF
TRBJ2-7	TRBV2	14	CASSEGGIGYEQYF